Given below is one T cell receptor beta chain in context. The source of the sample is a study of blood T cell repertoires in COVID-19. Study overall: The United States, Italy and Spain supplied acute and convalescent COVID-19 samples. In each case, the material was cDNA or gDNA derived from T cells, B-cell-depleted T cells, or PBMCs.

CDR1 SGHAT and CDR2 FQNNGV come from the germline V gene. The length of the CDR3 is 16 residues. The V and J ends lost 4 bases and 1 base, in that order; junction bases with no gene match: 7. Data came from immunoSEQ multiplex PCR; TCRdb stores just in-frame clones and leaves some out. Here the sample spans 95,000 to 150,000 clones, 86% being singletons. Sequencing was carried out using peripheral blood. The origin of this receptor is a human donor in a cohort sampled during active COVID-19. This chain connects TRBV11-2 to TRBJ1-1; 9 bases fit TRBD1. CDR3 in DNA: TGTGCCAGCAGCTACGGGCGGACAGGGGCGAACACTGAAGCTTTCTTT. It yields the protein CASSYGRTGANTEAFF.